This T cell receptor (beta chain) was profiled in a study of shared clonotypes between healthy human individuals. Findings and limits, study-wide: The generation probabilities recorded for non-shared clonotypes fell below those of clonotypes shared by all four donors. Memory subsets had estimated richness that was generally smaller than that of naive subsets.

Germline CDR1 and CDR2: KGHSH and LQKENI. The V gene end was trimmed by 2 bases and the J gene end by 5 bases; junction bases not matched to a gene: 5. The CDR3 is 15 residues long. Replicate PCRs run on sorted subsets employed around 200 ng DNA, 25,000 to 35,000 T cell genomes. Repertoires were generated with immunoSEQ multiplex PCR, while TCRdb's copy carries only in-frame clones and drops some. The sample records a few million clones, 90% to 95% being singletons. With regard to this clone: Antigen specificity is unknown.

The chain employs TRBV18 and TRBJ2-1; 8 bases match TRBD2. Sequencing used naive CD4+ T cells from PBMCs. Subset defined: CD45RA+ positively selected. The receptor comes from a man aged 18 to 30 in good health. Some clones in this sample may be carry-over from other donors' samples. CDR3 bases: TGTGCCAGCTCACCAAGGGCGGGAGGTGACAATGAGCAGTTCTTC. Protein: CASSPRAGGDNEQFF.